This T cell receptor beta chain was captured in a study of cytomegalovirus exposure and HLA in healthy donors. As for the study in general: Early release data held around 80 million unique TCRs from HLA-typed donors. General study findings and limits: Listed as cytomegalovirus-associated were 150 to 200 TCR beta chains.

This clone was seen only once. Its antigen is not identified. Amplification used 60 Vbeta primers and 13 Jbeta primers. TCRdb's table, derived via immunoSEQ multiplex PCR, lists solely in-frame clones and lacks some. The table shows fewer than 250,000 clones, with almost 75% occurring only once. Trimming left V 1 base short and J 4 bases short, with 8 bases between. Germline assignment: CDR1 MNHNS and CDR2 SASEGT. This CDR3 region has 13 residues. Though nominally healthy at sampling, donors likely had unrecorded immune exposures. Sequencing was done on a sample of PBMCs. The sequence came from a woman in her twenties or thirties in good health and CMV-seropositive. The V and J genes are TRBV6-1 and TRBJ2-7, with no clear D. CDR3 amino acids: CASSEVVRYEQYF. The DNA for the CDR3 is TGTGCCAGCAGTGAAGTGGTGCGATACGAGCAGTACTTC.